These T cell receptor beta chains were read from a single sample in a study of CD4 and CD8 cells across lung adenocarcinoma regions. TCRdb re-analysed the PCR reads in MiXCR, keeping a single row per CDR3 protein. Of 9,500 to 15,000 distinct CDR3 sequences listed, 45% to 50% are singletons. The source material was CD8+ T cells from the margin of a lung tumor. Receptors originate from a male donor with lung adenocarcinoma. The CD4 and CD8 labels of this study may be unreliable. Both conserved end residues are part of each CDR3. A D gene is named only where the DNA matches it firmly. A row's size may be missing; if present it is once, few, many or a size class.

j_gene,abundance,d_gene,v_gene,CDR3nt,CDR3aa
TRBJ2-4,NA,NA,TRBV6-1,TGTGCCAGCTGTGCGGGGCTTCTTAAACTTGCGGAAGAGACCCCGTACTTC,CASCAGLLKLAEETPYF
TRBJ1-2,once,NA,TRBV6-5,TGTGCCAGCAGTTCCCCGACGACAGGAGCTAACTATGGCTACACCTTC,CASSSPTTGANYGYTF
TRBJ2-3,NA,NA,TRBV10-1,TGCGCCAGCAGGGGGACTGGCGGGCGTGGAACAGATACGCAGTATTTC,CASRGTGGRGTDTQYF
TRBJ2-7,medium-sized,NA,TRBV7-9,TGTGCCAGCAGGGGAGGTTCGCAGGGTACCGACTACGAGCAGTACTTC,CASRGGSQGTDYEQYF
TRBJ2-5,NA,TRBD2,TRBV6-1,TGTGCCAGCGGGGGGGTCGCGGGAGGAGCCCAAGATACGCAGTACTTC,CASGGVAGGAQDTQYF
TRBJ2-4,NA,NA,TRBV6-4,TGTGCCAGCAGCAAGATGGGGGTCCGTGTGGCCAAAAACATTCAGTACTTC,CASSKMGVRVAKNIQYF
TRBJ2-1,many,NA,TRBV6-1,TGTGCCAGCAGACCTAGTTTTTCATACTACGAGCAGTTCTTC,CASRPSFSYYEQFF
TRBJ2-1,NA,TRBD2,TRBV5-6,TGTGCCAGCAGCTTGGGTGGGGACTACGAGCAGTTCTTC,CASSLGGDYEQFF
TRBJ2-1,few,NA,TRBV7-3,TGTGCCAGCAGCTTAACCGGGGACAATGAGCAGTTCTTC,CASSLTGDNEQFF
TRBJ2-1,NA,TRBD2,TRBV6-5,TGTGCCAGCAGTTTAACTAGCGGGAGTTACGATGAGCAGTTCTTC,CASSLTSGSYDEQFF
TRBJ2-1,NA,NA,TRBV27,TGTGCCAGCTCCGGACAGGGAGGGTACAATGAGCAGTTCTTC,CASSGQGGYNEQFF
TRBJ2-7,medium-sized,TRBD1,TRBV12-3/TRBV12-4,TGTGCCAGCAGACTGAGAAGGAGGACAGGGACCTACAATGAGCAGTACTTC,CASRLRRRTGTYNEQYF
TRBJ2-7,few,NA,TRBV6-2/TRBV6-3,TGTGCCAGCAGGGGCGGCTCCTACGAGCAGTACTTC,CASRGGSYEQYF
TRBJ1-1,NA,NA,TRBV6-5,TGTGCCAGCAGTTACGGGGGGCTCGGGATCACTGAAGCTTTCTTT,CASSYGGLGITEAFF
TRBJ2-1,few,TRBD2,TRBV12-5,TGTGCTAGTGGTTTGGTCTGGGGGGGCTACAATGAGCAGTTCTTC,CASGLVWGGYNEQFF
TRBJ2-6,many,NA,TRBV6-1,TGTGCCAGCAAGCAGACCTCTGGGGCCAACGTCCTGACTTTC,CASKQTSGANVLTF
TRBJ2-1,medium-sized,TRBD2,TRBV7-2,TGTGCCAGCAGCTCGCGGGGGGTCTACAATGAGCAGTTCTTC,CASSSRGVYNEQFF
TRBJ2-1,many,NA,TRBV20-1,TGCAGTGCCCCGCCAGGGAGCAACAATGAGCAGTTCTTC,CSAPPGSNNEQFF
TRBJ2-7,NA,TRBD2,TRBV27,TGTGCCAGCCCCCCCCCCCGGGACACTAGCGGGAGAAACCGGCTCGAGCAGTACTTC,CASPPPRDTSGRNRLEQYF
TRBJ2-1,NA,NA,TRBV6-1,TGTGCCAGCACCAGGGGTTCTGTCTACGAGCAGTTCTTC,CASTRGSVYEQFF
TRBJ1-4,NA,TRBD1,TRBV5-8,TGTGCCAGCAGCTTGGGCAGGGGGCGAGTAACTAATGAAAAACTGTTTTTT,CASSLGRGRVTNEKLFF
TRBJ2-5,NA,TRBD2,TRBV10-3,TGTTCGGGAGGCGGGAGGTGTTTCCAAGAGACGCAGTATTTC,CSGGGRCFQETQYF
TRBJ2-5,NA,NA,TRBV6-1,TGTGCCAGCGGGGATTCGTGGACGACCGACACAGATACCCAGTATTTC,CASGDSWTTDTDTQYF
TRBJ2-7,many,NA,TRBV6-1,TGTGCCAGCAGTCCGAGTTTTAGCTCCTACGAGCAGTACTTC,CASSPSFSSYEQYF
TRBJ2-3,NA,TRBD2,TRBV10-3,TGTGGCGGGGGGGCACTAGGGGCCACAGACACGCAGTATTTC,CGGGALGATDTQYF
TRBJ1-5,NA,NA,TRBV6-1,TGTGCCAGCAGTGAGGGCATAGTCAATCAGCCCCAGCATTTT,CASSEGIVNQPQHF
TRBJ2-3,NA,NA,TRBV6-5,TGTGCCAGCCGTTCGTCCTTCACTGGCAAAGAGACCCAGTATTTT,CASRSSFTGKETQYF
TRBJ2-7,NA,TRBD1,TRBV27,TGTGCCAGCGGGGCACGAGGGGGCGGAGGCACAGATACGCAGTACTTC,CASGARGGGGTDTQYF
TRBJ1-6,NA,NA,TRBV19,TGTGCCAGTAGTAAACGTCCTAACGACCCCAATTCACCCCTCCACTTT,CASSKRPNDPNSPLHF
TRBJ1-2,NA,NA,TRBV7-2,TGTGCCAGCAGCTCATGGGCCGGGAACTATGGCTACACCTTC,CASSSWAGNYGYTF
TRBJ2-3,NA,TRBD2,TRBV10-3,TGTGCGGGGCGCGGGCTAGCGGACCAAGATACGCAGTATTTC,CAGRGLADQDTQYF
TRBJ2-5,NA,TRBD2,TRBV28,TGTGCCAGCAGTCGTAGCGGGATCCAAGAGACCCAGTACTTC,CASSRSGIQETQYF
TRBJ2-5,many,NA,TRBV7-2,TGTGCCAGCAGCTTAGGGACCCAGTCTAGGGAGACCCAGTACTTC,CASSLGTQSRETQYF
TRBJ2-3,NA,TRBD2,TRBV3-1,TGTGCCAGCAGCCAAGTTTATCAGCGGGAGAAAGTTACGCAGTATTTT,CASSQVYQREKVTQYF
TRBJ2-4,NA,NA,TRBV6-1,TGTGCCAGCCGCGAAGCGGGGCTGGGGGCCACAGACATGCAGTACTTC,CASREAGLGATDMQYF
TRBJ2-1,many,NA,TRBV6-2/TRBV6-3,TGTGCCAGCAGTTACCTGCCCGCCGATGAGCAGTTCTTC,CASSYLPADEQFF
TRBJ2-2,many,NA,TRBV6-1,TGTGCCGCCAGGGGAGGACTCCCATTTACCGGGGAGCTGTTTTTT,CAARGGLPFTGELFF
TRBJ2-1,NA,NA,TRBV6-1,TGTGCCAGCAGTCCCCGGGTCGGATACTCCTACGAGCAGTTCTTC,CASSPRVGYSYEQFF
TRBJ2-1,NA,TRBD2,TRBV7-6,TGTGCCAGCAGCCCCTTAGCGGGAACAAGCTACGAGCAGTTCTTC,CASSPLAGTSYEQFF
TRBJ2-6,NA,NA,TRBV27,TGTGCCAGCAGTCGCCATTCTGGGGCCAACGTCCTGTCCTTC,CASSRHSGANVLSF
TRBJ1-5,many,NA,TRBV6-5,TGTGCCAGCAGTTTGGACGCCCGGGGTCAGCCCCAGCATTTT,CASSLDARGQPQHF
TRBJ2-5,NA,NA,TRBV6-1,TGTGCCAGCAGGGGTGCGGCAGAGACCCAGTACTTC,CASRGAAETQYF
TRBJ2-3,many,NA,TRBV27,TGTGCCAGCAGTTTTCTGACCCGGCCAGATACGCAGTATTTT,CASSFLTRPDTQYF
TRBJ2-7,NA,TRBD2,TRBV6-1,TGTGCCGGCGGGGACGGGGGGGGTGTCCAAGATACGCAGTACTTC,CAGGDGGGVQDTQYF
TRBJ1-3,few,NA,TRBV7-8,TGTGCCAGCAGCTTAGAGGGGCTTAACTCTGGAAACACCATATATTTT,CASSLEGLNSGNTIYF
TRBJ2-4,NA,NA,TRBV6-1,TGTGCCAGCAGTGAGGGGCCGCGAGCCAAAGACACGCAGTATTTC,CASSEGPRAKDTQYF
TRBJ2-4,once,TRBD1,TRBV10-2,TGCGCCAGCGAGCACAGGGGCCTTGCCAAAGACATTCAGTACTTC,CASEHRGLAKDIQYF
TRBJ2-1,NA,TRBD1,TRBV6-1,TGTGCCAGCAGCACAGGGGTACCGGCAGAGAGCAACAATAAGCAGTTCTTC,CASSTGVPAESNNKQFF
TRBJ2-5,NA,NA,TRBV9,TGTGCCAGGGGGGCTGGGGGGAGGGACTGGGAGACGCAGTACTTC,CARGAGGRDWETQYF
TRBJ2-1,NA,TRBD2,TRBV6-1,TGTGCCAGCAGACAAGGGCTAGCGGGTGCTCGTAACAATGAGCAGTTTTTC,CASRQGLAGARNNEQFF
TRBJ2-5,once,NA,TRBV10-1,TGCGCCAGCAGTTATAGCACAGAGACGCAGTACTTC,CASSYSTETQYF